A selection of T cell receptor beta chains follows, all from one sample in a study of blood T cell repertoires in COVID-19. This table comes from immunoSEQ multiplex PCR, and its TCRdb copy is limited to in-frame clones, with some not included. The profile shows under 300,000 clones, roughly 83% of them singletons. The sequencing sample was made of peripheral blood. The receptor set was obtained from a man aged 55 to 70 who had recovered from COVID-19. CDR3s leave out the opening cysteine and the closing phenylalanine or tryptophan. Each record gives: V gene, D gene, CDR3 length, J gene, CDR3 protein. The D gene is left open where the match is weak.

V gene: TRBV6-1
D gene: TRBD1
CDR3 length: 12
J gene: TRBJ2-7
CDR3 protein: ASSEQTGVSEQY

V gene: TRBV18
D gene: .
CDR3 length: 15
J gene: TRBJ1-1
CDR3 protein: ASSPEAVGGVFTEAF

V gene: TRBV7-9
D gene: TRBD2
CDR3 length: 12
J gene: TRBJ2-5
CDR3 protein: ASSTGLAGGTQY

V gene: TRBV19
D gene: TRBD2
CDR3 length: 11
J gene: TRBJ2-2
CDR3 protein: AATGGNTGELF

V gene: TRBV14
D gene: .
CDR3 length: 14
J gene: TRBJ2-1
CDR3 protein: ASSQARGAGYNEQF

V gene: TRBV19
D gene: TRBD1
CDR3 length: 11
J gene: TRBJ1-1
CDR3 protein: ASSQQGNREAF

V gene: TRBV19
D gene: .
CDR3 length: 10
J gene: TRBJ2-5
CDR3 protein: ASSLGRETQY

V gene: TRBV29-1
D gene: TRBD1
CDR3 length: 10
J gene: TRBJ2-4
CDR3 protein: SALGQGDIQY

V gene: TRBV5-5
D gene: .
CDR3 length: 12
J gene: TRBJ1-4
CDR3 protein: ASSPRATNEKLF

V gene: TRBV7-3
D gene: TRBD2
CDR3 length: 17
J gene: TRBJ2-3
CDR3 protein: ASSILAGTSGRDTDTQY

V gene: TRBV5-1
D gene: .
CDR3 length: 13
J gene: TRBJ1-2
CDR3 protein: ASSLVEGGDYGYT

V gene: TRBV4-1
D gene: .
CDR3 length: 16
J gene: TRBJ1-6
CDR3 protein: ASSQDPSDSSYNSPLH

V gene: TRBV18
D gene: TRBD1
CDR3 length: 13
J gene: TRBJ2-1
CDR3 protein: ASSLGQDAYNEQF

V gene: TRBV5-1
D gene: TRBD1
CDR3 length: 13
J gene: TRBJ1-2
CDR3 protein: ASSRGAGGADGYT

V gene: TRBV3-1/TRBV3-2
D gene: TRBD1
CDR3 length: 14
J gene: TRBJ2-2
CDR3 protein: ASSPTGLLDTGELF

V gene: TRBV27
D gene: TRBD2
CDR3 length: 13
J gene: TRBJ2-1
CDR3 protein: ASSLGLAGVNEQF

V gene: TRBV19
D gene: .
CDR3 length: 11
J gene: TRBJ1-5
CDR3 protein: ASSVLIDQPQH

V gene: TRBV4-1
D gene: TRBD2
CDR3 length: 13
J gene: TRBJ2-2
CDR3 protein: ASSKREVLTGELF

V gene: TRBV3-1/TRBV3-2
D gene: TRBD2
CDR3 length: 16
J gene: TRBJ2-1
CDR3 protein: ASSQGTSGGIRNNEQF

V gene: TRBV19
D gene: TRBD2
CDR3 length: 13
J gene: TRBJ2-1
CDR3 protein: ASSILASGRSPQF

V gene: TRBV5-4
D gene: TRBD1
CDR3 length: 11
J gene: TRBJ1-2
CDR3 protein: ASSSTGNYGYT

V gene: TRBV28
D gene: .
CDR3 length: 11
J gene: TRBJ1-2
CDR3 protein: ASSLGQAYGYT

V gene: TRBV15
D gene: TRBD1
CDR3 length: 12
J gene: TRBJ1-2
CDR3 protein: ATSRDWTGYGYT

V gene: TRBV7-2
D gene: .
CDR3 length: 9
J gene: TRBJ2-1
CDR3 protein: ASSARWEQF

V gene: TRBV2
D gene: .
CDR3 length: 11
J gene: TRBJ2-7
CDR3 protein: ASNKRLHYEQY

V gene: TRBV5-4
D gene: TRBD2
CDR3 length: 18
J gene: TRBJ2-5
CDR3 protein: ASSLGFRHRASGVQETQY

V gene: TRBV7-2
D gene: TRBD1
CDR3 length: 14
J gene: TRBJ1-2
CDR3 protein: ASSLAGQGGTYGYT

V gene: TRBV7-8
D gene: .
CDR3 length: 16
J gene: TRBJ2-7
CDR3 protein: ASSLSSTASLLTYEQY

V gene: TRBV19
D gene: TRBD2
CDR3 length: 13
J gene: TRBJ2-1
CDR3 protein: ASRARRGTHNEQF

V gene: TRBV5-1
D gene: TRBD1
CDR3 length: 12
J gene: TRBJ1-2
CDR3 protein: ASSRTGTIDGYT

V gene: TRBV5-6
D gene: TRBD1
CDR3 length: 14
J gene: TRBJ1-5
CDR3 protein: ASSLTGGQSNQPQH

V gene: TRBV9
D gene: .
CDR3 length: 14
J gene: TRBJ2-3
CDR3 protein: ASSVSFRGSTDTQY

V gene: TRBV19
D gene: TRBD1
CDR3 length: 12
J gene: TRBJ1-2
CDR3 protein: ASSSAPTGIGYT

V gene: TRBV6-5
D gene: .
CDR3 length: 11
J gene: TRBJ2-7
CDR3 protein: ATLRWGVYEQY

V gene: TRBV7-8
D gene: TRBD2
CDR3 length: 12
J gene: TRBJ2-1
CDR3 protein: ASSLRTRWDEQF

V gene: TRBV5-1
D gene: TRBD1
CDR3 length: 11
J gene: TRBJ2-7
CDR3 protein: ASSTDRAYEQY

V gene: TRBV6-4
D gene: TRBD2
CDR3 length: 14
J gene: TRBJ2-2
CDR3 protein: ASSPRGLADTGELF

V gene: TRBV3-1/TRBV3-2
D gene: TRBD2
CDR3 length: 14
J gene: TRBJ2-5
CDR3 protein: ASSPSASGSLRTQY

V gene: TRBV7-3
D gene: .
CDR3 length: 10
J gene: TRBJ2-2
CDR3 protein: ASSFISGELF

V gene: TRBV13
D gene: TRBD1
CDR3 length: 17
J gene: TRBJ2-2
CDR3 protein: ASSYRINTGGRNTGELF

V gene: TRBV5-1
D gene: TRBD1
CDR3 length: 13
J gene: TRBJ2-5
CDR3 protein: ASSLGQGHQETQY

V gene: TRBV28
D gene: TRBD1
CDR3 length: 13
J gene: TRBJ2-7
CDR3 protein: ASSPSDRVVREQY

V gene: TRBV7-2
D gene: TRBD1
CDR3 length: 14
J gene: TRBJ1-3
CDR3 protein: ASSLGPQGAGNTIY

V gene: TRBV3-1/TRBV3-2
D gene: TRBD2
CDR3 length: 13
J gene: TRBJ2-1
CDR3 protein: ASRESKLAGYEQF

V gene: TRBV15
D gene: TRBD2
CDR3 length: 14
J gene: TRBJ2-7
CDR3 protein: VTSRETGGKGHEQY

V gene: TRBV7-2
D gene: .
CDR3 length: 12
J gene: TRBJ1-6
CDR3 protein: ASSFDSYNSPLH

V gene: TRBV29-1
D gene: .
CDR3 length: 11
J gene: TRBJ1-3
CDR3 protein: SVGEGSGNTIY

V gene: TRBV10-3
D gene: .
CDR3 length: 9
J gene: TRBJ1-1
CDR3 protein: AISGDTEAF

V gene: TRBV6-6
D gene: TRBD2
CDR3 length: 13
J gene: TRBJ2-5
CDR3 protein: ASSEGLAGRETQY

V gene: TRBV28
D gene: .
CDR3 length: 13
J gene: TRBJ1-6
CDR3 protein: ASTPRGAGNSPLH

V gene: TRBV28
D gene: TRBD1
CDR3 length: 12
J gene: TRBJ2-5
CDR3 protein: ASIAGGAQETQY